One sample yielded the 25 T cell receptor beta chains listed below, sequenced in a study of molecular identifiers for immune sequencing clone quantification. TCRdb redid the calling of the PCR reads with MiXCR, one entry per CDR3 protein. The sample shows about half a million distinct CDR3 sequences, about a fifth of them seen only once. Sequenced input: naive CD8+ T cells from blood, with Jurkat cell RNA spiked in. Noted subset: FACS-sorted CD8+CD4-CCR7+CD45RA+ naive T cells. The receptors come from a human donor in good health. Some libraries in this study had Jurkat cell RNA spiked in.

Concerning this clonotype: Mismatch with germline at one junction end may stem from a read error. The chain combines TRBV12-3 or TRBV12-4 with TRBJ1-5; a possible D gene is TRBD1 (6 bases). The CDR3 contains 17 residues. The CDR3 DNA reads as TGTGCCAGCAGTATCACCCGGGACATCGCTTTCAATCAGCCCCGGCATTTT. It codes for CASSITRDIAFNQPRHF.

Ten or more counts support this clonotype. This chain connects TRBV27 to TRBJ1-5, with D maybe TRBD1 (5 bases). The CDR3 sequence is 14 residues long. The germline V gene has CDR1 MNHEY and CDR2 SMNVEV (reference sequence). V lost 9 bases and J lost 4, with 16 bases in between. CDR3 nucleotides: TGTGCCAGTCACCCGACAGAGGGGAATCAGCCCCAGCATTTT. Translation: CASHPTEGNQPQHF.

The V gene is TRBV12-5, the J gene TRBJ2-1; D gene uncertain. Germline V gene sequence: CDR1 LGHNT, CDR2 FRNRAP. The CDR3 covers 14 residues. Trimming stripped 3 bases from V and 7 bases from J, with 13 bases between. CDR3 DNA: TGTGCTAGTGGTTTCGCAGGCCTTGTAAATGAGCAGTTCTTC. Protein: CASGFAGLVNEQFF.

This clonotype came up a few times. CDR3 residues: CASSSEDGGFLAKNIQYF. In DNA, the CDR3 is TGTGCCAGCAGCTCGGAAGACGGTGGATTTTTAGCCAAAAACATTCAGTACTTC. The V gene is TRBV5-4, the J gene TRBJ2-4, with no clear D. V lost 3 bases, J lost 0 bases, and 19 bases lay in between. CDR3 size: 18 residues. Germline V gene sequence: CDR1 SGHNT, CDR2 YYREEE (reference sequence).

This clonotype has a count of ten or more. The V gene is TRBV29-1, the J gene TRBJ2-1, with TRBD2 identical over 13 bases. The V and J ends lost 4 bases and 2 bases, in that order; junction bases with no gene match: 5. CDR1 is SQVTM, CDR2 ANQGSEA, per germline. There are 16 residues in the CDR3. This CDR3 is CSVVPTSGGAYNEQFF. CDR3 DNA: TGCAGCGTTGTGCCCACTAGCGGGGGGGCCTACAATGAGCAGTTCTTC.

Details on this clonotype: One junction end disagrees with the germline gene, perhaps due to a read error. V and J are TRBV20-1 and TRBJ1-1, with D possibly TRBD1 on 6 matching bases. The CDR3 has 16 residues. CDR1 and CDR2 (germline): DFQATT, SNEGSKA (reference sequence). CDR3 in amino acids: CSTPWGRRLGNTEASF. In DNA form, the CDR3 reads TGCAGTACCCCGTGGGGGCGCAGGTTGGGAAACACTGAAGCCTCCTTT.

There are a few counts of this clonotype. The gene calls are TRBV6-2 or TRBV6-3 and TRBJ2-2; 10 nucleotides agree with TRBD2. The CDR3 loop spans 18 amino acids. J lost 1 base, V lost 2 bases, and 7 bases had no gene match. Germline-derived CDR1 and CDR2 are MNHEY and SVGEGT. DNA for the CDR3: TGTGCCAGCAGTTACCCCCTAGCGGGAGCCCTGAACACCGGGGAGCTGTTTTTT. Protein: CASSYPLAGALNTGELFF.

A few counts support this clonotype. The chain is built from TRBV4-1 and TRBJ2-3; perhaps TRBD2 as D (6 bases). The CDR3 loop spans 16 amino acids. Germline CDR1 reads MGHRA; CDR2 reads YSYEKL. Trimming removed 4 bases at V and 2 bases at J, with 16 bases between. In nucleotides, the CDR3 is TGCGCCAGCAGCCTAAATGAGGGACTTAACACAGATACGCAGTATTTT. It is translated as CASSLNEGLNTDTQYF.

The rearrangement links TRBV2 to TRBJ1-5, with 8 bases lining up with TRBD1. CDR1 is SNHLY and CDR2 is FYNNEI in the germline V gene. This CDR3 contains 14 residues. The ends lost 8 bases at V and 7 bases at J; junction bases unmatched: 10. For the CDR3, the DNA is TGTGCCAGCGGTAAGACAGGGGTATTGCAGCCCCAGCATTTT. It translates to CASGKTGVLQPQHF.

This clonotype was recorded a few times. This sequence joins TRBV9 and TRBJ2-1, with D possibly TRBD2 on 6 matching bases. The CDR3 covers 14 residues. V was pared by 3 bases and J by 4 bases, with 11 bases between. Germline values: CDR1 SGDLS, CDR2 YYNGEE. This CDR3 reads CASSAGTQYNEQFF. In DNA, the CDR3 is TGTGCCAGCAGCGCCGGGACTCAGTACAATGAGCAGTTCTTC.

The chain employs TRBV25-1 and TRBJ2-6, with D unresolved. The V end lost 4 bases, the J end lost 2 bases, and 18 bases lay between the germline ends. From germline, CDR1 is MGHDK and CDR2 SYGVNS. The CDR3 consists of 18 residues. CDR3 region: CASSGRDPTAAGANVLTF. DNA of the CDR3: TGTGCCAGCAGTGGACGAGATCCCACGGCCGCTGGGGCCAACGTCCTGACTTTC.

V gene TRBV27 combines with J gene TRBJ1-1; D is perhaps TRBD1 (6 bases). CDR1 is MNHEY, CDR2 SMNVEV, per germline (reference sequence). This CDR3 contains 13 residues. Trimming left V 2 bases short and J 7 bases short, with 11 bases between. The CDR3: CASSLLGDNEAFF. The CDR3 DNA sequence: TGTGCCAGCAGTTTACTGGGGGACAATGAAGCTTTCTTT.

This rearrangement joins TRBV3-1 to TRBJ2-7; 8 bases are shared with TRBD2. The length of the CDR3 is 14 residues. Trimming took 4 bases from V and 5 from J; bases not matched to a gene: 7. Germline CDR1 reads LGHDT; CDR2 reads YNNKEL (reference sequence). The chain's CDR3 is CASSPNAAGDEQYF. Written as DNA, the CDR3 is TGTGCCAGCAGCCCCAATGCAGCGGGGGACGAGCAGTACTTC.

This clonotype came up a few times. This sequence joins TRBV27 and TRBJ1-1, with 10 bases that match TRBD1. The germline V gene encodes CDR1 MNHEY and CDR2 SMNVEV (reference sequence). This CDR3 is built from 15 residues. Trimming removed 5 bases from V and 4 bases from J; junction bases left unmatched: 7. The CDR3 region has the DNA TGTGCCAGCAGTCTTTGGACAGGGGGAATCACTGAAGCTTTCTTT. The encoded protein is CASSLWTGGITEAFF.

Worth noting for this clonotype: This may stem from a read error, because a much larger clone lies one nucleotide away. This sequence joins TRBV4-3 and TRBJ2-7; D is possibly TRBD2 (5 bases). CDR1 is LGHNA and CDR2 is YSLEER in the germline V gene. The CDR3 runs 15 residues. The CDR3 reads CDSSLDFSSSYEQYF. The CDR3 nucleotides are TGCGACAGCAGCCTGGACTTCTCTAGCTCCTACGAGCAGTACTTC.

V and J are TRBV5-4 and TRBJ2-7; 9 positions match TRBD2. CDR3 length equals 15 residues. Losses at the gene ends were 1 base for V and 4 bases for J; bases not matched to a gene: 6. CDR1 and CDR2 from the germline V gene are SGHNT and YYREEE (reference sequence). The CDR3 DNA reads TGTGCCAGCAGCTTGAAGGGACTAGCAGATTACGAGCAGTACTTC. This codes for CASSLKGLADYEQYF.

This clonotype has a handful of counts. The chain has TRBV11-2 and TRBJ1-5; D perhaps matches TRBD1 (6 bases). Germline loops: CDR1 SGHAT, CDR2 FQNNGV. The CDR3 is 15 amino acids. With 0 bases removed from V and 3 bases from J, the gap between germline ends came to 9 bases. The CDR3 is CASSLDPGANQPQHF. DNA of the CDR3: TGTGCCAGCAGCTTAGATCCAGGGGCCAATCAGCCCCAGCATTTT.

The chain employs TRBV10-1 and TRBJ2-7; the D call may be TRBD1 or TRBD2 (5 bases each). The CDR3 length is 14 residues. Germline V lookup: CDR1 WNHNN, CDR2 SYGVQD (reference sequence). V was trimmed by 2 bases and J by 7 bases, leaving 15 bases between them. The CDR3 sequence: CASSEPGPTKEQYF. CDR3 sequence (DNA): TGCGCCAGCAGTGAGCCGGGACCTACTAAGGAGCAGTACTTC.

Regarding this clonotype: A much larger clone lies a single base off, so this may be a read error. The chain employs TRBV6-2 or TRBV6-3 and TRBJ1-1; 10 positions match TRBD1. The CDR3 loop spans 14 amino acids. Germline lookup yields CDR1 MNHEY and CDR2 SVGEGT. The CDR3, as DNA: TGTACCAGCAAATCCGGGACAGGGGAGACTGAAGCTTTCTTT. This gives the protein CTSKSGTGETEAFF.

This sequence joins TRBV3-1 and TRBJ2-3; D remains ambiguous. The germline gives CDR1 LGHDT, CDR2 YNNKEL (reference sequence). This CDR3 region has 15 residues. Trimming left V 1 base short and J 6 bases short, with 14 bases between. CDR3 DNA sequence: TGTGCCAGCAGCCAAGCGGCGGTCCACATCGATACGCAGTATTTT. Amino acid sequence: CASSQAAVHIDTQYF.

For this clonotype: This could be a read error, since a much larger clone is one nucleotide away. V and J are TRBV4-3 and TRBJ1-1; D gene ambiguous. Germline CDR1 reads LGHNA; CDR2 reads YSLEER. The length of the CDR3 is 14 residues. V gave up 4 bases and J gave up 0 bases, with 9 bases separating them. The CDR3 nucleotides are TGCGCCAGCAGCCGGGCGAGATTGAACACTGAAGCTTTCTTT. Amino acid sequence: CASSRARLNTEAFF.

The V and J genes are TRBV6-2 or TRBV6-3 and TRBJ2-1, with D tentatively TRBD1 or TRBD2 (6 bases each). Germline-derived CDR1 and CDR2 are MNHEY and SVGEGT. The CDR3 extends over 13 amino acids. The V end lost 3 bases, the J end lost 12 bases, and 15 bases lay between the germline ends. The CDR3 protein is CASSYQWTAGQFF. The CDR3 nucleotides are TGTGCCAGCAGTTATCAATGGACAGCGGGGCAGTTCTTC.

This clonotype was counted ten times or more. The rearrangement links TRBV13 to TRBJ2-7, with D perhaps matching TRBD1 or TRBD2 (6 bases each). The germline V gene has CDR1 PRHDT and CDR2 FYEKMQ (reference sequence). The CDR3 totals 13 residues. The V end was cut by 5 bases, the J end by 5 bases, with 13 bases between. CDR3 nucleotide sequence: TGTGCCAGCAGCCCGGGGGCCTCGGACGAGCAGTACTTC. Residues: CASSPGASDEQYF.

This clonotype was counted only a few times. This rearrangement joins TRBV10-3 to TRBJ1-6; D uncertain. This CDR3 spans 13 amino acids. Germline loops: CDR1 ENHRY, CDR2 SYGVKD. Trimming removed 7 bases from V and 9 bases from J, with 13 bases in between. The CDR3 here is CAITPLMGSPLHF. CDR3 bases: TGTGCCATCACCCCCTTGATGGGTTCACCCCTCCACTTT.

The rearrangement uses TRBV5-5 and TRBJ1-1, with D possibly being TRBD1 (5 bases). V was trimmed by 1 base and J by 1 base, leaving 8 bases between them. Germline CDR1 is SGHKS and CDR2 is YYEKEE (reference sequence). CDR3 size: 14 residues. For the CDR3, the DNA is TGTGCCAGCAGCTTGCGGGACCCGAACACTGAAGCTTTCTTT. It is translated as CASSLRDPNTEAFF.